The clone carrying this T cell receptor (beta chain) was observed a single time. The junction differs from germline at one of its ends, possibly a read error. RNA transcripts gave rise to amplified TCR beta CDR3 regions. With the HTBI primer set, the TCR CDR3 went through a first round of RT-PCR. TCRdb reprocessed the multiplex PCR reads via MiXCR and lists one record per CDR3 protein. The repertoire holds 300,000 to 350,000 distinct CDR3 sequences, with more than 11% as singletons. The data stem from a study of T cells in Graves' hyperthyroidism and ophthalmopathy. Germline V gene lookup returns CDR1 DFQATT and CDR2 SNEGSKA (reference sequence). CDR3 size: 14 residues.

V usage is TRBV20-1 and J usage is TRBJ2-3, with D possibly TRBD2 on 6 matching bases. This clonotype was sampled from a woman aged 30 to 39 with Graves' hyperthyroidism. Sequencing used blood. The CDR3 region has the DNA TGCAGTGGGGGGGTGCTAGGAGTATCAGATACGGAGTATTTT. It encodes CSGGVLGVSDTEYF.